The 8 T cell receptor beta chains listed next were all sequenced from one sample in a study of blood T cells in healthy people across ages. The authors ran a second PCR of about 6 to 11 cycles using a sample-barcoded 5' primer and a J-beta primer mix. Each CDR3 protein is one row after TCRdb ran MiXCR on the 5' RACE reads. Among roughly 800,000 distinct CDR3 sequences listed, 50% to 65% were seen once. Sequencing was performed on blood. These receptors were collected from a man at least 80 years old in good health.

This chain connects TRBV20-1 to TRBJ1-1; tentatively, D is TRBD1 (5 bases). Germline V CDR1 and CDR2: DFQATT, SNEGSKA (reference sequence). V lost 6 bases to trimming and J lost 10 bases, with 24 bases between them. The length of the CDR3 is 14 residues. The CDR3 reads CSAVARGILRGAFF. The DNA for the CDR3 is TGCAGTGCCGTTGCCCGCGGCATTCTAAGGGGAGCTTTCTTT.

This clonotype was picked up one time. The junction differs from germline at one of its ends, possibly a read error. The chain combines TRBV10-3 with TRBJ2-1; 7 nucleotides match TRBD2. The germline CDR1 and CDR2 sequences are ENHRY and SYGVKD. The CDR3 extends over 15 amino acids. The CDR3 loop is CAISLSGIDYKEQFF. CDR3 in DNA: TGTGCCATCAGTCTGAGCGGGATCGACTACAAGGAGCAGTTCTTC.

This chain uses TRBV28 with TRBJ2-1; 8 bases line up with TRBD1. Germline CDR1 and CDR2: MDHEN and SYDVKM. The ends lost 6 bases at V and 7 bases at J; junction bases unmatched: 5. The CDR3 is made up of 13 amino acids. CDR3 in DNA: TGTGCCAGCAGACGGACAGGGTTAAATGAGCAGTTCTTC. As protein: CASRRTGLNEQFF.

This clonotype was detected once. The chain carries TRBV5-6 and TRBJ2-5, with D possibly TRBD1 on 6 matching bases. Trimming pared 0 bases from V and 0 bases from J, leaving 12 bases between. This CDR3 spans 16 amino acids. Germline CDR1 is SGHDT and CDR2 is YYEEEE. The CDR3 DNA reads as TGTGCCAGCAGCTTGGGGGTCAGGGGACACCAAGAGACCCAGTACTTC. The encoded protein is CASSLGVRGHQETQYF.

This clonotype was recorded a few times. V usage is TRBV9 and J usage is TRBJ2-7, with TRBD2 matching 7 bases. The germline V gene has CDR1 SGDLS and CDR2 YYNGEE. The V gene end was trimmed by 4 bases and the J gene end by 5 bases; junction bases not matched to a gene: 6. The CDR3 has 13 residues. The CDR3 DNA follows: TGTGCCAGCAGCAAGACTAGCTTCAACGAGCAGTACTTC. This sequence encodes CASSKTSFNEQYF. Together with reference TRBV9 and TRBJ2-7, the CDR3 gives the full variable domain: DSGVTQTPKHLITATGQRVTLRCSPRSGDLSVYWYQQSLDQGLQFLIQYYNGEERAKGNILERFSAQQFPDLHSELNLSSLELGDSALYFCASSKTSFNEQYFGPGTRLTVT.

This clonotype has just a few counts. The rearrangement uses TRBV15 and TRBJ2-7, with 9 bases matching TRBD1. V shed 3 bases and J 5 bases; nucleotides not matched to a gene: 5. CDR3 length equals 14 residues. CDR1 is LNHNV and CDR2 is YYDKDF in the germline V gene (reference sequence). The CDR3 coding sequence is TGTGCCACCAGCAGCCCGGGACAGGGTGACGAGCAGTACTTC. The encoded protein is CATSSPGQGDEQYF.

As concerns this clonotype: The junction shows a germline mismatch at one end, possibly a read error. This chain connects TRBV5-1 to TRBJ2-5, with 10 bases aligning to TRBD2. This CDR3 contains 16 residues. Germline values: CDR1 SGHRS, CDR2 YFSETQ. The CDR3 bases are TGCGCCGGCAGCTTGGACCCAGCGGGAGGGCGGGAGACCCAGTACTTC. Encoded protein: CAGSLDPAGGRETQYF.

The chain carries TRBV9 and TRBJ2-1; 15 positions match TRBD2. Per germline, CDR1 SGDLS and CDR2 YYNGEE. The V and J ends lost 6 bases and 1 base, in that order; junction bases with no gene match: 20. This CDR3 is built from 22 residues. The CDR3 region is CASTPGVGLAGGRGRSYNEQFF. The CDR3 nucleotides are TGTGCCAGCACCCCAGGAGTGGGACTAGCGGGAGGAAGGGGGAGGTCCTACAATGAGCAGTTCTTC. The entire variable domain, with the rest obtained from reference TRBV9 and TRBJ2-1, is as follows: DSGVTQTPKHLITATGQRVTLRCSPRSGDLSVYWYQQSLDQGLQFLIQYYNGEERAKGNILERFSAQQFPDLHSELNLSSLELGDSALYFCASTPGVGLAGGRGRSYNEQFFGPGTRLTVL.